The rows below give T cell receptor beta chains drawn from one sample of a study of blood T cell repertoires in COVID-19. Some clones are missing from TCRdb's copy, which holds only in-frame ones; the method was immunoSEQ multiplex PCR. The table includes some 76,000 clones, approximately 90% detected once. Sample: peripheral blood. These receptors originate from a woman aged 18-29 years with acute or convalescent COVID-19. Both conserved end residues are part of each CDR3. The order of the fields is V gene, clone size, D gene, J gene, CDR3 DNA, CDR3 protein. The D gene is left open where the match is weak. Clone sizes are given selectively: once, few, many, or a class where the clone is expanded.

v_call: TRBV4-1; clone_size: NA; d_call: NA; j_call: TRBJ1-1; cdr3_nt: TGCGCCAGCAGCCAAGATCGAGCTTGGGAAGCTTTCTTT; cdr3_aa: CASSQDRAWEAFF
v_call: TRBV5-1; clone_size: NA; d_call: TRBD2; j_call: TRBJ2-2; cdr3_nt: TGCGCCAGCAGGACCGGGACTAGCGGGAATACCGGGGAGCTGTTTTTT; cdr3_aa: CASRTGTSGNTGELFF
v_call: TRBV29-1; clone_size: NA; d_call: TRBD2; j_call: TRBJ2-1; cdr3_nt: TGCAGCGTTGAACCGGGGGGAAGTTACAATGAGCAGTTCTTC; cdr3_aa: CSVEPGGSYNEQFF
v_call: TRBV15; clone_size: NA; d_call: NA; j_call: TRBJ2-3; cdr3_nt: TGTGCCACCAGCAGAGAGTGGGGGGGCACAGATACGCAGTATTTT; cdr3_aa: CATSREWGGTDTQYF
v_call: TRBV7-8; clone_size: NA; d_call: TRBD1; j_call: TRBJ2-1; cdr3_nt: TGTGCCAGCAGCTCCGGGACAGGATCCTACAATGAGCAGTTCTTC; cdr3_aa: CASSSGTGSYNEQFF
v_call: TRBV27; clone_size: once; d_call: NA; j_call: TRBJ1-6; cdr3_nt: TGTGCCAGCAAAGCCCAGGCAGTTAATTCACCCCTCCACTTT; cdr3_aa: CASKAQAVNSPLHF
v_call: TRBV11-3; clone_size: once; d_call: TRBD2; j_call: TRBJ2-3; cdr3_nt: TGTGCCAGCAGCAGAGGGGTAGCGGGAGTTACTTCAGATACGCAGTATTTT; cdr3_aa: CASSRGVAGVTSDTQYF
v_call: TRBV5-6; clone_size: NA; d_call: TRBD2; j_call: TRBJ2-7; cdr3_nt: TGTGCCAGCAGCCGAAGACTAGCGGGGGCCTACGAGCAGTACTTC; cdr3_aa: CASSRRLAGAYEQYF
v_call: TRBV15; clone_size: NA; d_call: NA; j_call: TRBJ1-1; cdr3_nt: TGTGCCACCAGCTCGCAGCGAGTGTGGGCTGAAGCTTTCTTT; cdr3_aa: CATSSQRVWAEAFF
v_call: TRBV6-5; clone_size: few; d_call: NA; j_call: TRBJ2-7; cdr3_nt: TGTGCCAGCAGGGCCGAGGGGGACTCCTACGAGCAGTACTTC; cdr3_aa: CASRAEGDSYEQYF
v_call: TRBV18; clone_size: NA; d_call: TRBD2; j_call: TRBJ2-7; cdr3_nt: TGTGCCAGCTCGCCGAGGATAGCGGGAGAGAACGAGCAGTACTTC; cdr3_aa: CASSPRIAGENEQYF
v_call: TRBV21-1; clone_size: NA; d_call: NA; j_call: TRBJ2-1; cdr3_nt: TGTGCCAGCAGCAAGGCGACAGGAAGCTCCTACAATGAGCAGTTCTTC; cdr3_aa: CASSKATGSSYNEQFF
v_call: TRBV7-9; clone_size: NA; d_call: NA; j_call: TRBJ1-6; cdr3_nt: TGTGCCAGCAGCTTAGTTCCGGGAAATTCACCCCTCCACTTT; cdr3_aa: CASSLVPGNSPLHF
v_call: TRBV7-9; clone_size: NA; d_call: TRBD1; j_call: TRBJ2-3; cdr3_nt: TGTGCCAGCAGCTCTGTTACAGGGGGCTACACAGATACGCAGTATTTT; cdr3_aa: CASSSVTGGYTDTQYF
v_call: TRBV6-5; clone_size: NA; d_call: NA; j_call: TRBJ2-6; cdr3_nt: TGTGCCAGCAGCCCCCGGGGGACCGGGGCCAACGTCCTGACTTTC; cdr3_aa: CASSPRGTGANVLTF
v_call: TRBV11-2; clone_size: NA; d_call: NA; j_call: TRBJ2-7; cdr3_nt: TGTGCCAGCAGCTTGCCAGACAGCCACGAGCAGTACTTC; cdr3_aa: CASSLPDSHEQYF
v_call: TRBV15; clone_size: NA; d_call: TRBD1; j_call: TRBJ2-1; cdr3_nt: TGTGCCACCAGCAGAGAGTCTTCTGGACAGGCCTACAATGAGCAGTTCTTC; cdr3_aa: CATSRESSGQAYNEQFF
v_call: TRBV28; clone_size: NA; d_call: NA; j_call: TRBJ1-1; cdr3_nt: TGTGCCAGCAGGGAGTCCCGCACTGAAGCTTTCTTT; cdr3_aa: CASRESRTEAFF
v_call: TRBV6-5; clone_size: medium-sized; d_call: NA; j_call: TRBJ1-2; cdr3_nt: TGTGCCACCACCCTTCCCGTAGATAACTATGGCTACACCTTC; cdr3_aa: CATTLPVDNYGYTF
v_call: TRBV6-5; clone_size: NA; d_call: NA; j_call: TRBJ1-2; cdr3_nt: TGTGCCAGCAGTTACTCGGCGGGGGGCTATGGCTACACCTTC; cdr3_aa: CASSYSAGGYGYTF
v_call: TRBV30; clone_size: once; d_call: TRBD1; j_call: TRBJ1-4; cdr3_nt: TGTGCCTGGAGTGGAGACAGGGTTAATGAAAAGCTGTTTTTT; cdr3_aa: CAWSGDRVNEKLFF
v_call: TRBV11-2; clone_size: NA; d_call: NA; j_call: TRBJ2-7; cdr3_nt: TGTGCCAGCAGCTTAGGTAGCGCGAACTACGAGCAGTACTTC; cdr3_aa: CASSLGSANYEQYF
v_call: TRBV5-4; clone_size: NA; d_call: TRBD1; j_call: TRBJ1-6; cdr3_nt: TGTGCCAGCAGCTTAGCAGGGGGTAATTCACCCCTCCACTTT; cdr3_aa: CASSLAGGNSPLHF
v_call: TRBV7-2; clone_size: NA; d_call: NA; j_call: TRBJ1-2; cdr3_nt: TGTGCCAGCAGCAGACAGTCCCTTAACTATGGCTACACCTTC; cdr3_aa: CASSRQSLNYGYTF
v_call: TRBV21-1; clone_size: NA; d_call: NA; j_call: TRBJ1-4; cdr3_nt: TGTGCCGGGCCCCGCGGGACTCCACATGAAGAAAAACTGTTTTTT; cdr3_aa: CAGPRGTPHEEKLFF
v_call: TRBV11-2; clone_size: NA; d_call: TRBD1; j_call: TRBJ2-5; cdr3_nt: TGTGCCAGCAGCTCCCGGGACAGGGGGCATCAAGAGACCCAGTACTTC; cdr3_aa: CASSSRDRGHQETQYF
v_call: TRBV30; clone_size: once; d_call: NA; j_call: TRBJ2-3; cdr3_nt: TGTGCCTGGAGTAGAACCAGCGCAGATACGCAGTATTTT; cdr3_aa: CAWSRTSADTQYF
v_call: TRBV18; clone_size: NA; d_call: NA; j_call: TRBJ2-5; cdr3_nt: TGTGCCAGCTCAGAGGGCAGCCGGCAAGAGACCCAGTACTTC; cdr3_aa: CASSEGSRQETQYF
v_call: TRBV27; clone_size: NA; d_call: TRBD1; j_call: TRBJ1-5; cdr3_nt: TGTGCCAGCACCCGGGGGGACAGGGGGAATCAGCCCCAGCATTTT; cdr3_aa: CASTRGDRGNQPQHF
v_call: TRBV28; clone_size: NA; d_call: TRBD2; j_call: TRBJ2-2; cdr3_nt: TGTGCCAGCGGACTAGCGGGGGCCCACGGGGAGCTGTTTTTT; cdr3_aa: CASGLAGAHGELFF
v_call: TRBV2; clone_size: NA; d_call: TRBD1; j_call: TRBJ1-6; cdr3_nt: TGTGCCAGCAGCGGGACAGTCCATAATAATTCACCCCTCCACTTT; cdr3_aa: CASSGTVHNNSPLHF
v_call: TRBV7-8; clone_size: NA; d_call: TRBD2; j_call: TRBJ2-3; cdr3_nt: TGTGCCAGCAGCCTAACGCTGACTAGCGGGATTCTCCCAGATACGCAGTATTTT; cdr3_aa: CASSLTLTSGILPDTQYF
v_call: TRBV30; clone_size: few; d_call: TRBD1; j_call: TRBJ1-1; cdr3_nt: TGTGCCTGGATTCGCGGGACAGGGGGCTACAACACTGAAGCTTTCTTT; cdr3_aa: CAWIRGTGGYNTEAFF
v_call: TRBV5-5; clone_size: NA; d_call: NA; j_call: TRBJ1-2; cdr3_nt: TGTGCCAGCAGCTTGACCCCAGGGGTCTATGGCTACACCTTC; cdr3_aa: CASSLTPGVYGYTF
v_call: TRBV6-5; clone_size: NA; d_call: NA; j_call: TRBJ1-1; cdr3_nt: TGTGCCAGCAGTACAGGTCTCCGCGAAGCTTTCTTT; cdr3_aa: CASSTGLREAFF
v_call: TRBV4-1; clone_size: NA; d_call: NA; j_call: TRBJ1-2; cdr3_nt: TGCGCCAGCAGGAGGACATTTCAGGGGAGCTATGGCTACACCTTC; cdr3_aa: CASRRTFQGSYGYTF
v_call: TRBV6-5; clone_size: NA; d_call: TRBD1; j_call: TRBJ1-4; cdr3_nt: TGTGCCAGCAGTTCCGAGACAGGGACTAATGAAAAACTGTTTTTT; cdr3_aa: CASSSETGTNEKLFF
v_call: TRBV6-1; clone_size: NA; d_call: TRBD1; j_call: TRBJ1-3; cdr3_nt: TGTGCCAGCAGTGAGGGACAGTATTTGAACTCTGGAAACACCATATATTTT; cdr3_aa: CASSEGQYLNSGNTIYF
v_call: TRBV6-2/TRBV6-3; clone_size: NA; d_call: NA; j_call: TRBJ2-7; cdr3_nt: TGTGCCAGCAGTTACCCAGTCTACGAGCAGTACTTC; cdr3_aa: CASSYPVYEQYF
v_call: TRBV29-1; clone_size: NA; d_call: TRBD1; j_call: TRBJ2-1; cdr3_nt: TGCAGCGCACGGACAGGGTCCGAAACTAGGGGGTTCTTC; cdr3_aa: CSARTGSETRGFF
v_call: TRBV4-3; clone_size: NA; d_call: TRBD1; j_call: TRBJ2-5; cdr3_nt: TGCGCCAGCAGCCAAGACCTCCGGGACAGGGGGAATAGGACCCAGTACTTC; cdr3_aa: CASSQDLRDRGNRTQYF
v_call: TRBV18; clone_size: NA; d_call: TRBD1; j_call: TRBJ1-4; cdr3_nt: TGTGCCAGCTCACCAATATCGGGACAGTCTCCTCAGAGGGGGGATGAAAAACTGTTTTTT; cdr3_aa: CASSPISGQSPQRGDEKLFF
v_call: TRBV7-9; clone_size: NA; d_call: NA; j_call: TRBJ1-3; cdr3_nt: TGTGCCAGCAGCAGGGGTTCAGGAAACACCATATATTTT; cdr3_aa: CASSRGSGNTIYF
v_call: TRBV10-2; clone_size: few; d_call: NA; j_call: TRBJ1-5; cdr3_nt: TGCGCCAGCAGTGATACCCCGGATCAGCCCCAGCATTTT; cdr3_aa: CASSDTPDQPQHF
v_call: TRBV19; clone_size: NA; d_call: NA; j_call: TRBJ2-5; cdr3_nt: TGTGCCAGCGCACCTGTTGGACCGGAGGCCCCCCAAGAGACCCAGTACTTC; cdr3_aa: CASAPVGPEAPQETQYF
v_call: TRBV30; clone_size: NA; d_call: NA; j_call: TRBJ1-1; cdr3_nt: TGTGCCTGGAGTGTAGTCGCGATGAACACTGAAGCTTTCTTT; cdr3_aa: CAWSVVAMNTEAFF
v_call: TRBV6-1; clone_size: NA; d_call: NA; j_call: TRBJ1-2; cdr3_nt: TGTGCCAGCAGTGAAGCGTTTCCTGAGGTTGGCTACACCTTC; cdr3_aa: CASSEAFPEVGYTF